The T cell receptor (beta chain) described here comes from a study of T cells in Graves' hyperthyroidism and ophthalmopathy (dated by TCRdb to between 2018 and 2021). Some background on the complete study: Peripheral blood samples were taken at the time of initial diagnosis, prior to any treatment. To identify TCR V-J signatures that set the groups apart, the researchers used a discovery cohort of more than 95 patients, made up of 40 to 45 with Graves' ophthalmopathy and 57 with stable Graves' hyperthyroidism. The study also compared thyroid tissue and blood T-cell repertoires from roughly 6 Graves' hyperthyroidism patients. The paper reports TCR Vbeta CDR3 sequencing of more than 120 peripheral blood samples: 40 to 45 ophthalmopathy, under 80 hyperthyroidism and around 17 progressor patients. Following sampling, methimazole starting at 30 mg daily was given to hyperthyroidism patients, and high-dose intravenous methylprednisolone was given to ophthalmopathy patients. Prospective prediction of ophthalmopathy was tested in an independent validation cohort of approximately 19 hyperthyroidism patients and some 17 patients who later progressed to ophthalmopathy. For training and testing, the roughly 100 patients in the discovery cohort were randomly divided in a 7:3 ratio.

With regard to this clonotype: This clone's antigen is unknown. No base quality information exists; no much larger clone differs at one position.

V is pared back by 3 bases and J by 6 bases, with 8 bases lying between the germline termini. The CDR3 covers 11 residues, taking in both the cysteine and the phenylalanine. CDR3 DNA is the only sequence kept; it has 33 bases, read in frame from the first base. CDR1 and CDR2 (DFQATT, SNEGSKA) derive from the germline V gene (reference sequence). The TCR beta CDR3 regions were amplified from RNA transcripts. The first round of RT-PCR for the TCR CDR3 was performed with the HTBI primer set and the Qiagen OneStep RT-PCR kit. Libraries were constructed in a second round of multiplex PCR, after which size selection and purification were carried out. Sequencing of the libraries was done on an Illumina HiSeq2000 using paired-end 100 bp reads. On the authors' methods: SOAPnuke was used to process the raw data, with reads discarded if the reads contained adapters or uncalled bases, had a mean Phred below 15, or lacked an exact constant-primer or identifier match. COPE v1.2.5 was used to merge high-quality paired reads, and clonotypes were defined as unique nucleotide sequences. MiTCR v1.1 was used to align the clonotypes against IMGT TRBV, TRBD and TRBJ reference segments. Analysis was restricted to V-J combinations with a frequency above 0.0001, which covered about 99% of repertoires. The TCS score was defined as the ratio of F50 (clonal expansion) to E x V (chaos), calculated using BLOSUM62-based TCRdist between CDR3 peptides within each V-J. Welch's t-statistics and random forest reduced fewer than 600 V-J features to about 12, which were used in a naive Bayes classifier (R e1071). The public sequencing data were trimmed at Q25 with fastp and processed into clonotypes with MiXCR by TCRdb, which kept only in-frame beta chains. Rows with one shared CDR3 protein collapse into an entry with the most common genes and DNA. The authors' filters were not applied to this entry. In all, the sample holds some 200,000 distinct CDR3 sequences, and 17% of those were seen once. In total, the top ten clones hold 50% of the sample.

Graves' hyperthyroidism was defined as stable when no progression to ophthalmopathy occurred over 18 months of follow-up. The hyperthyroidism patients were between 18 and 65 years old and newly diagnosed, with a disease duration of less than 2 months. Patients with uncontrolled infections, other autoimmune diseases, pregnancy or lactation were excluded. Diagnoses were based on clinical symptoms, serum thyroxine and TRAb, thyroid ultrasound and orbital computed tomography. PBMCs were separated from roughly 9.6 ml of fresh peripheral blood using Ficoll-Paque density gradient centrifugation. Trizol reagent was used to extract total RNA, and RNA quality was then checked on an Agilent 2100 Bioanalyzer. Overall study results and their limits: A 13 V-J signature model separated ophthalmopathy from stable hyperthyroidism, with just over 85% sensitivity and just under 84% specificity in cross-validation and 80%/75% in testing. In validation, the model predicted progression to ophthalmopathy a median of about 5.9 months before onset, with about 67% sensitivity and roughly 72% specificity. No statistical method was used to fix the sample size in advance, and group allocation was not hidden from the investigators. Blood samples also contained most of the expanded thyroid clonotypes (frequency above 0.001), which suggests that blood repertoires may reflect thyroid immune responses.

The receptor's source is a man aged 50 or older with Graves' hyperthyroidism. This receptor chain uses TRBV20-1 and TRBJ1-1; no D segment can be confidently identified. Sequenced input: blood. The DNA reads TGCAGTGCTAGGCCGGGAGCTGAAGCTTTCTTT. The resulting protein is CSARPGAEAFF.